This T cell receptor beta chain was observed in a study of blood T cell repertoires in COVID-19. Per germline, CDR1 SGHNT and CDR2 YYREEE (reference sequence). V lost 4 bases, J lost 1 base, and 5 bases lay in between. The CDR3 runs to 12 residues. This clone was observed a few times. Assay used: immunoSEQ multiplex PCR; TCRdb lists only in-frame clones, some missing. The sample includes roughly 430,000 clones, roughly 84% of them seen just once. Individuals drawn from approximately 26 US areas were roughly 18 to 100 years old. During the 2 weeks before they entered the study, exposed participants had met someone with a PCR-confirmed or clinician-diagnosed COVID-19 case.

V usage is TRBV5-4 and J usage is TRBJ1-1; no definite D call. The sequencing sample was made of PBMCs or T cells enriched from blood (not recorded which). The source is a woman between 18 and 30 years old who had been exposed to COVID-19. Written as DNA, the CDR3 is TGTGCCAGCAGCCGACAGAACACTGAAGCTTTCTTT. Translation: CASSRQNTEAFF.